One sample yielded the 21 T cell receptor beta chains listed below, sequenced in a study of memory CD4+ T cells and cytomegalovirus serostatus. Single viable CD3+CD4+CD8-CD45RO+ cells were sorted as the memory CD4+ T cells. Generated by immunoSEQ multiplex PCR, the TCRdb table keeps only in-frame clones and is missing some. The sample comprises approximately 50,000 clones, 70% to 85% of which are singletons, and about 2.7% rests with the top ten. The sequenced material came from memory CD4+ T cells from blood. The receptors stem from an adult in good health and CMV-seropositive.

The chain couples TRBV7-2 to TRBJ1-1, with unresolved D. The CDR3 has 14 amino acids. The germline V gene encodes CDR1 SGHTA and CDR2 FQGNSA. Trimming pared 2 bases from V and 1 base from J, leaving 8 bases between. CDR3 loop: CASSLSRTNTEAFF. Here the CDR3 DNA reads TGTGCCAGCAGCTTAAGTAGGACGAACACTGAAGCTTTCTTT.

The CDR3 bases are TGTGCCAGCAGTGGAGTGGAGCGGAGCACAGATACGCAGTATTTT. Translating gives CASSGVERSTDTQYF. The genes are TRBV27 and TRBJ2-3; the D gene is possibly TRBD2 (5 bases). Between the trimmed V and J ends, which lost 5 bases and 0 bases, there was a span of 12 bases. Germline V CDR1 and CDR2: MNHEY, SMNVEV (reference sequence). This CDR3 contains 15 residues.

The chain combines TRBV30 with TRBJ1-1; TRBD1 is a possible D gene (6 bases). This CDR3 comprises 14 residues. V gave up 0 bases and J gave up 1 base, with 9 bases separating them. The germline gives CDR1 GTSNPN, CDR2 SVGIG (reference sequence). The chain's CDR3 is CAWSVRGRNTEAFF. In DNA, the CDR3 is TGTGCCTGGAGTGTACGGGGGCGGAACACTGAAGCTTTCTTT.

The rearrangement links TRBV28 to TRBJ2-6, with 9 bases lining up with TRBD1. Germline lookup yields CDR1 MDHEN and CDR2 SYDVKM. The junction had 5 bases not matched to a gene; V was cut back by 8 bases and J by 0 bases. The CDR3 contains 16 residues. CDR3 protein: CASGTGSFSGANVLTF. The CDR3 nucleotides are TGTGCCAGCGGGACAGGGTCTTTCTCTGGGGCCAACGTCCTGACTTTC.

CDR3 in amino acids: CATPVTRASSSGANVLTF. The CDR3 DNA sequence: TGTGCCACCCCCGTGACAAGGGCCTCCTCCTCTGGGGCCAACGTCCTGACTTTC. The gene calls are TRBV7-2 and TRBJ2-6; D remains ambiguous. The CDR3 is 18 residues long. Germline CDR1 SGHTA, CDR2 FQGNSA. V was trimmed by 10 bases and J by 0 bases, leaving 22 bases between them.

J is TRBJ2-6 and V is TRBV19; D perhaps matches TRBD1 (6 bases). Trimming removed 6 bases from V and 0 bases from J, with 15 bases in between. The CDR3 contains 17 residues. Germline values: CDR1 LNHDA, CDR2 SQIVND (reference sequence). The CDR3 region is CASSLRRTDSGANVLTF. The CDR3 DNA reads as TGTGCCAGTAGCCTAAGACGGACAGACTCTGGGGCCAACGTCCTGACTTTC.

The CDR3 protein is CAWSVMSGPETQYF. The CDR3 coding sequence is TGTGCCTGGAGTGTAATGTCGGGGCCAGAGACCCAGTACTTC. This chain connects TRBV30 to TRBJ2-5, with D possibly called TRBD1 or TRBD2 (5 bases each). Per the germline V gene, CDR1 is GTSNPN and CDR2 is SVGIG (reference sequence). This CDR3 spans 14 amino acids. V shed 0 bases and J shed 4 bases, with 12 bases lying between them. Together with reference TRBV30 and TRBJ2-5, the CDR3 gives the full variable domain: SQTIHQWPATLVQPVGSPLSLECTVEGTSNPNLYWYRQAAGRGLQLLFYSVGIGQISSEVPQNLSASRPQDRQFILSSKKLLLSDSGFYLCAWSVMSGPETQYFGPGTRLLVL.

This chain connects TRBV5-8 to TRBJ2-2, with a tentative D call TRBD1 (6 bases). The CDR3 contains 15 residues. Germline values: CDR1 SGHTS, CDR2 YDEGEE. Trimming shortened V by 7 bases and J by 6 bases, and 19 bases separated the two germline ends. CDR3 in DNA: TGTGCCAGCCTCCGTTGGGGGCGCGAAGCCGGGGAGCTGTTTTTT. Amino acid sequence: CASLRWGREAGELFF.

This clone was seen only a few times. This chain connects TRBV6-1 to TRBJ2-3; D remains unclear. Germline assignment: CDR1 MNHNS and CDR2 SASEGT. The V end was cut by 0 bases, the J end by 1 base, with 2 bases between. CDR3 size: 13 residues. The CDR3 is CASSEAGTDTQYF. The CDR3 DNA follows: TGTGCCAGCAGTGAAGCAGGCACAGATACGCAGTATTTT.

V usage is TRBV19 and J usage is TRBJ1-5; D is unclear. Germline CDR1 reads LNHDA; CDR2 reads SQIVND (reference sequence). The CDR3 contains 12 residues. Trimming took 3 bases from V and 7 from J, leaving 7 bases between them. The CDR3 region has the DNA TGTGCCAGTAGTATTCTGGGACAGCCCCAGCATTTT. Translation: CASSILGQPQHF.

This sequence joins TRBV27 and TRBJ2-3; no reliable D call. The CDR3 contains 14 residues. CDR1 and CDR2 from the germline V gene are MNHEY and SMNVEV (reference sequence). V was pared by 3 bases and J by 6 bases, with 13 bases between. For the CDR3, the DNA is TGTGCCAGCAGTTTGACACGAGCCTGGGATACGCAGTATTTT. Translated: CASSLTRAWDTQYF.

The CDR3 region has the DNA TGTGCCAGCAGGGGACAGGGGAGGGGTACTGAAGCTTTCTTT. It is translated as CASRGQGRGTEAFF. J is TRBJ1-1 and V is TRBV14; 10 nucleotides align to TRBD1. The V gene's germline CDR1 is SGHDN and CDR2 FVKESK. The CDR3 spans 14 residues. V dropped 6 bases and J dropped 5; count of bases not matched to a gene: 6.

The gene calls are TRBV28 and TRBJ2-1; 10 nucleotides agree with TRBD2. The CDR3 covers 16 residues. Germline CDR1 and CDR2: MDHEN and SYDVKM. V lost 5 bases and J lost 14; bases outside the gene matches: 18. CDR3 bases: TGTGCCAGCAGTGAGGGGTGGCGAATTAGCGGGAGGACCGAGTTCTTC. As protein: CASSEGWRISGRTEFF.

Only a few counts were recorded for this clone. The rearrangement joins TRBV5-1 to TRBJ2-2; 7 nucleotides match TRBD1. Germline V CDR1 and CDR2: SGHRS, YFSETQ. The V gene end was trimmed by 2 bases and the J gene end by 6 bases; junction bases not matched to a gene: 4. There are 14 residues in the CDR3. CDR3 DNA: TGCGCCAGCAGCTTTAGACAGGGCGCCGGGGAGCTGTTTTTT. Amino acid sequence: CASSFRQGAGELFF.

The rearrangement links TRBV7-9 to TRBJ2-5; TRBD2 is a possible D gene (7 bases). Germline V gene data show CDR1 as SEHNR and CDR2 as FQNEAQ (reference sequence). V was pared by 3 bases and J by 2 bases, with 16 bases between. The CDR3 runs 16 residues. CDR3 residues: CASSFPRGGLQETQYF. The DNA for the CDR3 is TGTGCCAGCAGCTTCCCTAGGGGGGGGCTACAAGAGACCCAGTACTTC. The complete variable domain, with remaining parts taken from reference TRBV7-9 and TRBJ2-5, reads DTGVSQNPRHKITKRGQNVTFRCDPISEHNRLYWYRQTLGQGPEFLTYFQNEAQLEKSRLLSDRFSAERPKGSFSTLEIQRTEQGDSAMYLCASSFPRGGLQETQYFGPGTRLLVL.

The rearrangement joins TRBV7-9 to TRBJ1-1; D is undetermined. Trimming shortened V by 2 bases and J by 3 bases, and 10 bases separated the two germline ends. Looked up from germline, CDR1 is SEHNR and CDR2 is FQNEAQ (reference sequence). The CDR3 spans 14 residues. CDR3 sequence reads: CASSLHDSDTEAFF. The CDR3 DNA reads TGTGCCAGCAGCTTACACGACTCGGACACTGAAGCTTTCTTT.

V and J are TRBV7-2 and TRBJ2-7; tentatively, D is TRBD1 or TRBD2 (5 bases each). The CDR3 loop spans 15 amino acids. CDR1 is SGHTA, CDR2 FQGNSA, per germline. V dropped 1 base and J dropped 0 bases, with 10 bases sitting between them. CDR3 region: CASSLGEGSSYEQYF. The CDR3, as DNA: TGTGCCAGCAGCTTAGGAGAGGGGAGCTCCTACGAGCAGTACTTC.

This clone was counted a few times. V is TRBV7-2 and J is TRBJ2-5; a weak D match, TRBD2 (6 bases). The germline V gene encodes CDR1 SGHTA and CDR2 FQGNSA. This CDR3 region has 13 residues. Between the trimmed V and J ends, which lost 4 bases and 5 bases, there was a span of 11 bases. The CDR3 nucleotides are TGTGCCAGCAGCTCACGGGGAGGTGAGACCCAGTACTTC. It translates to CASSSRGGETQYF.

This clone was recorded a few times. DNA of the CDR3: TGTGCCAGCAGCTTAGTTCGGGGAATTACAGATACGCAGTATTTT. It encodes CASSLVRGITDTQYF. This chain connects TRBV11-2 to TRBJ2-3, with TRBD2 as a possible D gene (5 bases). V lost 1 base, J lost 3 bases, and 11 bases lay in between. Germline loops: CDR1 SGHAT, CDR2 FQNNGV. The CDR3 sequence is 15 residues long.

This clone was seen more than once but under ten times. CDR3 sequence: CSVEDLLGGAEAFF. The CDR3 region has the DNA TGCAGCGTTGAAGATCTATTAGGGGGGGCTGAAGCTTTCTTT. The gene calls are TRBV29-1 and TRBJ1-1; possibly TRBD1 for D (6 bases). Germline-derived CDR1 and CDR2 are SQVTM and ANQGSEA. V lost 0 bases and J 6 bases, leaving 14 bases between the germline ends. This CDR3 is built from 14 residues.

CDR3 sequence (DNA): TGTGCCAGCAGCCTAAAGACTAGCGGGATCAACGAGCAGTACTTC. This sequence encodes CASSLKTSGINEQYF. This chain uses TRBV5-4 with TRBJ2-7, with 11 bases aligning to TRBD2. The CDR3 runs to 15 residues. V gave up 4 bases and J gave up 5 bases; unmatched junction bases: 8. In germline, CDR1 is SGHNT, CDR2 YYREEE (reference sequence).